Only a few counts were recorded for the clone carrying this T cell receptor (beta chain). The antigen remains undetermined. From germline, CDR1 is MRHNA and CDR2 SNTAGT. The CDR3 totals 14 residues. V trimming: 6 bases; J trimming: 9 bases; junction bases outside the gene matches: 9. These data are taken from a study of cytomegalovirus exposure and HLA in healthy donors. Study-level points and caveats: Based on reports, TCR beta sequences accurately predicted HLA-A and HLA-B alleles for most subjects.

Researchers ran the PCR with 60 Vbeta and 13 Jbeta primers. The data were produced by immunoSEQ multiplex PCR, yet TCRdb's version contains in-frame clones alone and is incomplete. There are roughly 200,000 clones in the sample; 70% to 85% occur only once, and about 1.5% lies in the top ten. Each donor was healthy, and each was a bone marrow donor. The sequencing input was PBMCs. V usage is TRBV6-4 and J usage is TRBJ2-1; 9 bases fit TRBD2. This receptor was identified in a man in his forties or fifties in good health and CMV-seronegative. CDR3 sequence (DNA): TGTGCCAGCAGGCTTAGCGGGAGTACGGGTGAGCAGTTCTTC. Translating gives CASRLSGSTGEQFF.